The 4 T cell receptor beta chains presented below share a single source sample, sequenced in a study of OX40 agonist ivuxolimab in advanced cancers. Clones were read by immunoSEQ multiplex PCR, and TCRdb kept only the in-frame ones, dropping some. This sample has about 73,000 clones, with about nine tenths found just once. Source: CD4+ or CD8+ T cells sorted from blood, taken in a trial of the OX40 agonist ivuxolimab. Receptor source: an adult with an advanced solid tumor such as melanoma, head and neck, liver or kidney cancer.

The V call is TRBV11-2, the J call TRBJ2-5; D unclear. The germline V and J ends were trimmed by 0 bases and 7 bases, with 15 bases remaining between them. There are 15 residues in the CDR3. CDR1 and CDR2 from the germline V gene are SGHAT and FQNNGV. The CDR3 coding sequence is TGTGCCAGCAGCTTAGATGGTGGCAGAGGCCGGACCCAGTACTTC. Amino acids: CASSLDGGRGRTQYF.

This clone was recorded only once. The chain joins TRBV30 to TRBJ2-3; 10 positions match TRBD2. This CDR3 comprises 14 residues. Germline V gene data show CDR1 as GTSNPN and CDR2 as SVGIG (reference sequence). V was clipped by 3 bases and J by 0 bases; unmatched bases: 0. The CDR3 reads CAWRLAGSTDTQYF. The CDR3 DNA sequence: TGTGCCTGGAGACTAGCGGGGAGCACAGATACGCAGTATTTT.

The V gene is TRBV19, the J gene TRBJ1-4; TRBD1 matches 7 bases. Germline values: CDR1 LNHDA, CDR2 SQIVND (reference sequence). Trimming removed 7 bases from V and 12 bases from J; junction bases left unmatched: 17. CDR3 length: 15 amino acids. This CDR3 reads CASTPNEVRGRELFF. The CDR3 DNA is TGTGCCAGTACCCCAAATGAAGTTAGGGGGCGGGAACTGTTTTTT.

This rearrangement joins TRBV6-1 to TRBJ1-2; tentative D call: TRBD1 (5 bases). V was clipped by 2 bases and J by 7 bases, with 20 bases between them. CDR3 length: 16 amino acids. Germline V gene sequence: CDR1 MNHNS, CDR2 SASEGT. The CDR3 region is CASSEYTGGQGSGYTF. DNA for the CDR3: TGTGCCAGCAGTGAATATACCGGGGGTCAGGGAAGTGGCTACACCTTC.